This T cell receptor (beta chain) was profiled in a study of blood T cells in healthy people across ages. Through a sample-barcoded 5' primer and a J-beta primer mix, a second PCR was run for roughly 7 to 11 cycles. Each cDNA molecule carried a tag from a template-switch adaptor that contained 12 random nucleotides. TCRdb passed the 5' RACE reads through MiXCR, listing each CDR3 protein once. The sample consists of around 1.5 million distinct CDR3 sequences, 40% to 50% of them appearing once. The people who gave samples were healthy Caucasians from Russia, aged roughly 6 to 100. This CDR3 region has 14 residues. The germline CDR1 and CDR2 sequences are MNHEY and SVGAGI. The V segment lost 4 bases and the J segment 6 bases; nucleotides outside the gene matches: 8. This clonotype was observed a handful of times.

This receptor was identified in a woman aged 18 to 35 in good health. This sequence joins TRBV6-5 and TRBJ2-5; TRBD1 agrees at 7 bases. Specimen: blood. For the CDR3, the DNA is TGTGCCAGCAGTTTTTCAGACAGGGTGAAGACCCAGTACTTC. As protein: CASSFSDRVKTQYF.